Listed here are 8 T cell receptor beta chains from one sample, sequenced in a study of blood T cell repertoires in COVID-19. Repertoires were generated with immunoSEQ multiplex PCR, while TCRdb's copy carries only in-frame clones and drops some. The data hold some 350,000 clones, with 90% observed a single time. The sample was peripheral blood. The source of these receptors is a man aged 18-30 years with active or convalescent COVID-19.

The chain is built from TRBV27 and TRBJ1-4; possibly TRBD1 for D (6 bases). The germline V gene encodes CDR1 MNHEY and CDR2 SMNVEV (reference sequence). The ends were cut back, 3 bases at V and 10 bases at J, with 12 bases in the middle. This CDR3 has 13 amino acids. The DNA for the CDR3 is TGTGCCAGCAGTTTTAGGGGGATCGGAAAACTGTTTTTT. Its protein product is CASSFRGIGKLFF. Full variable domain (outside the CDR3, taken from reference TRBV27 and TRBJ1-4): EAQVTQNPRYLITVTGKKLTVTCSQNMNHEYMSWYRQDPGLGLRQIYYSMNVEVTDKGDVPEGYKVSRKEKRNFPLILESPSPNQTSLYFCASSFRGIGKLFFGSGTQLSVL.

This chain connects TRBV29-1 to TRBJ2-3; TRBD2 matches 11 bases. The junction had 9 bases not matched to a gene; V was cut back by 7 bases and J by 3 bases. The germline V gene has CDR1 SQVTM and CDR2 ANQGSEA. This CDR3 has 15 amino acids. CDR3 loop: CSETLAGGATDTQYF. CDR3 nucleotides: TGCAGCGAGACCCTAGCGGGGGGTGCAACAGATACGCAGTATTTT.

This clone was seen a few times. V and J are TRBV5-6 and TRBJ2-1; TRBD1 matches at 8 bases. Per germline, CDR1 SGHDT and CDR2 YYEEEE. CDR3 length: 17 residues. V trimming: 2 bases; J trimming: 7 bases; junction bases outside the gene matches: 14. The CDR3 nucleotides are TGTGCCAGCAGCTTTCGACAGGGGCGGAGATTTAGTAATGAGCAGTTCTTC. Protein: CASSFRQGRRFSNEQFF. The full variable domain, in which reference TRBV5-6 and TRBJ2-1 provide the parts outside the CDR3, is DAGVTQSPTHLIKTRGQQVTLRCSPKSGHDTVSWYQQALGQGPQFIFQYYEEEERQRGNFPDRFSGHQFPNYSSELNVNALLLGDSALYLCASSFRQGRRFSNEQFFGPGTRLTVL.

The chain recombines TRBV6-5 with TRBJ2-2; D is possibly TRBD2 (5 bases). V lost 4 bases to trimming and J lost 6 bases, with 18 bases between them. CDR1 MNHEY and CDR2 SVGAGI come from the germline V gene. CDR3 length: 16 residues. DNA for the CDR3: TGTGCCAGCAGTTGGACTGACCAGAGTTGGTCCGGGGAGCTGTTTTTT. It specifies CASSWTDQSWSGELFF.

The chain combines TRBV27 with TRBJ1-1, with D hard to call. The germline V gene has CDR1 MNHEY and CDR2 SMNVEV (reference sequence). Trimming took 9 bases from V and 3 from J, leaving 11 bases between them. The length of the CDR3 is 12 residues. The CDR3 here is CASRERDTEAFF. As DNA, the CDR3 is TGTGCCAGTAGGGAGAGGGACACTGAAGCTTTCTTT.

This clone is a singleton in its sample. The V call is TRBV27, the J call TRBJ2-7, with 8 bases that match TRBD1. The CDR3 totals 14 residues. Germline V gene sequence: CDR1 MNHEY, CDR2 SMNVEV (reference sequence). V shed 2 bases, J shed 6 bases, and the junction held 6 bases outside the gene matches. CDR3 region: CASSLRQGSSEQYF. In DNA, the CDR3 is TGTGCCAGCAGTTTAAGACAGGGGAGTTCCGAGCAGTACTTC.

This clone came up once. This chain joins TRBV2 and TRBJ2-7; a possible D gene is TRBD1 (6 bases). V was trimmed by 2 bases and J by 1 base, leaving 6 bases between them. The length of the CDR3 is 13 residues. Germline lookup yields CDR1 SNHLY and CDR2 FYNNEI. The CDR3 loop reads CASSETGSYEQYF. In nucleotides, the CDR3 is TGTGCCAGCAGTGAAACAGGGTCCTACGAGCAGTACTTC.

The V and J genes are TRBV4-2 and TRBJ2-3, with TRBD1 matching 8 bases. Germline CDR1 and CDR2: LGHNA and YNFKEQ. The CDR3 totals 15 residues. Trimming at V came to 1 base and at J to 4 bases, leaving 4 bases not matched to a gene. CDR3 protein: CASSQVRGRPDTQYF. CDR3 bases: TGTGCCAGCAGCCAAGTCAGGGGGCGCCCAGATACGCAGTATTTT.